Presented here are 15 T cell receptor beta chains from one specimen sequenced in a study of blood T cell repertoires in COVID-19 (dated by TCRdb to 2020 to 2021). Preparation of the library involved the immunoSEQ multiplex PCR assay. This is the immuneACCESS table as TCRdb keeps it, with only in-frame sequences that have V and J called. A part of the clones is gone; compared with another copy, unresolved V genes explain less than half, and the rest is unexplained. Across this sample there are 30,000 to 35,000 clones, with over 90% seen only once. In total, the top ten clones hold roughly 12% of the sample. The sample taken for sequencing was peripheral blood. Source of these receptors: a human donor in a cohort sampled during active COVID-19.

J is TRBJ2-7 and V is TRBV2, with D tentatively TRBD2 (6 bases). CDR3 length equals 16 residues. Germline CDR1 SNHLY, CDR2 FYNNEI. V was pared by 4 bases and J by 0 bases, with 16 bases between. The chain's CDR3 is CASSGALALSSYEQYF. The CDR3 DNA reads TGTGCCAGCAGTGGGGCGCTAGCGCTCAGCTCCTACGAGCAGTACTTC.

The gene calls are TRBV29-1 and TRBJ1-1; the D is unclear. Germline-derived CDR1 and CDR2 are SQVTM and ANQGSEA. V was shortened by 7 bases and J by 7 bases, with 16 bases between the two germline ends. The CDR3 length is 12 residues. The DNA for the CDR3 is TGCAGCGCCGTAGGCCTACAGTTTGAAGCTTTCTTT. Translation: CSAVGLQFEAFF.

The chain joins TRBV3-1 (or the pseudogene TRBV3-2) to TRBJ2-2, with D unresolved. Trimming pared 1 base from V and 5 bases from J, leaving 5 bases between. The V gene's germline CDR1 is LGHDT and CDR2 YNNKEL (reference sequence). The CDR3 has 13 residues. The CDR3 DNA reads as TGTGCCAGCAGCCAAGGTAGAACCGGGGAGCTGTTTTTT. Amino acids: CASSQGRTGELFF.

Judged by abundance, this clone is large. The V and J genes are TRBV19 and TRBJ2-7; D may be TRBD2 (5 bases). V was cut by 9 bases and J by 2 bases, with 20 bases left in between. CDR3 length: 15 residues. CDR1 is LNHDA and CDR2 is SQIVND in the germline V gene (reference sequence). In nucleotides, the CDR3 is TGTGCCAGCCATACCCTGGTCGGGGATCCCTACGAGCAGTACTTC. Its translation: CASHTLVGDPYEQYF.

V usage is TRBV7-8 and J usage is TRBJ1-5; D possibly corresponds to TRBD1 (6 bases). The CDR3 has 14 amino acids. Germline V gene data show CDR1 as SGHVS and CDR2 as FQNEAQ. Trimming stripped 5 bases from V and 4 bases from J, with 12 bases between. The CDR3 is CASSLMDSNQPQHF. DNA of the CDR3: TGTGCCAGCAGCCTGATGGACAGTAATCAGCCCCAGCATTTT.

V usage is TRBV19 and J usage is TRBJ1-2; 7 positions match TRBD1. The CDR3 totals 17 residues. V was clipped by 6 bases and J by 0 bases; unmatched bases: 13. In germline, CDR1 is LNHDA, CDR2 SQIVND (reference sequence). In nucleotides, the CDR3 is TGTGCCAGTAGAATAAGCCGGGACAGCTTTTCTAACTATGGCTACACCTTC. Encoded protein: CASRISRDSFSNYGYTF. Full variable domain (outside the CDR3, taken from reference TRBV19 and TRBJ1-2): DGGITQSPKYLFRKEGQNVTLSCEQNLNHDAMYWYRQDPGQGLRLIYYSQIVNDFQKGDIAEGYSVSREKKESFPLTVTSAQKNPTAFYLCASRISRDSFSNYGYTFGSGTRLTVV.

The rearrangement links TRBV2 to TRBJ2-7; D is unclear. Germline values: CDR1 SNHLY, CDR2 FYNNEI. V lost 7 bases to trimming and J lost 7 bases, with 17 bases between them. The CDR3 totals 13 residues. CDR3 protein: CASIYEDPGEQYF. The CDR3, as DNA: TGTGCCAGCATTTACGAGGATCCGGGTGAGCAGTACTTC. Together with reference TRBV2 and TRBJ2-7, the CDR3 gives the full variable domain: EPEVTQTPSHQVTQMGQEVILRCVPISNHLYFYWYRQILGQKVEFLVSFYNNEISEKSEIFDDQFSVERPDGSNFTLKIRSTKLEDSAMYFCASIYEDPGEQYFGPGTRLTVT.

The rearrangement links TRBV27 to TRBJ2-1; 8 nucleotides match TRBD1. J was trimmed by 7 bases and V by 3 bases; bases with no gene match: 17. The CDR3 sequence is 18 residues long. Germline CDR1 reads MNHEY; CDR2 reads SMNVEV (reference sequence). As DNA, the CDR3 is TGTGCCAGCAGTTTCTTCTCAGGGGGCAACGCGTTTAGGAATGAGCAGTTCTTC. Translating gives CASSFFSGGNAFRNEQFF.

The V gene is TRBV5-1, the J gene TRBJ2-5; 7 nucleotides line up with TRBD1. The trim removed 5 bases at V and 7 bases at J, leaving 14 bases unmatched. The CDR3 loop spans 15 amino acids. Germline V gene sequence: CDR1 SGHRS, CDR2 YFSETQ. CDR3 amino acids: CASRPGTADIGTQYF. The CDR3 DNA reads TGCGCCAGCAGGCCCGGGACAGCCGATATAGGGACCCAGTACTTC.

This chain links TRBV5-6 with TRBJ1-1, with TRBD1 as a possible D gene (6 bases). Germline CDR1 and CDR2: SGHDT and YYEEEE. The CDR3 spans 16 residues. V was shortened by 0 bases and J by 4 bases, with 16 bases between the two germline ends. The CDR3 spells CASSLAPQGRGTEAFF. In nucleotides, the CDR3 is TGTGCCAGCAGCTTGGCCCCCCAGGGGAGAGGCACTGAAGCTTTCTTT.

This chain links TRBV5-1 with TRBJ2-7; TRBD1 might be the D (6 bases). CDR1 is SGHRS and CDR2 is YFSETQ in the germline V gene. With 3 bases removed from V and 2 bases from J, the gap between germline ends came to 24 bases. This CDR3 has 18 residues. CDR3 amino acids: CASSSRYLKQGIPYEQYF. As DNA, the CDR3 is TGCGCCAGCAGCTCCCGATACCTTAAACAGGGAATCCCCTACGAGCAGTACTTC.

Turning to this clone: At the DNA level, this CDR3 is encoded by other sequences in the same sample as well. V gene TRBV3-1 (or the pseudogene TRBV3-2) combines with J gene TRBJ1-2; possible D gene TRBD1, 5 bases. This CDR3 contains 15 residues. The V end was cut by 1 base, the J end by 4 bases, with 13 bases between. CDR1 LGHDT and CDR2 YNNKEL come from the germline V gene (reference sequence). The CDR3 DNA sequence: TGTGCCAGCAGCCAAGTAGGGGCGGGACTCTATGGCTACACCTTC. It is translated as CASSQVGAGLYGYTF.

The chain links TRBV15 to TRBJ2-7, with 9 bases lining up with TRBD2. V dropped 1 base and J dropped 3; count of bases not matched to a gene: 10. Germline V gives CDR1 LNHNV, CDR2 YYDKDF (reference sequence). The CDR3 loop spans 17 amino acids. DNA for the CDR3: TGTGCCACCAGCAGAGCTGGACCGACTAGCGGAGACTACGAGCAGTACTTC. Protein: CATSRAGPTSGDYEQYF.

This chain uses TRBV28 with TRBJ2-7; 8 bases line up with TRBD2. There are 17 residues in the CDR3. The V segment lost 4 bases and the J segment 4 bases; nucleotides outside the gene matches: 15. The germline V gene encodes CDR1 MDHEN and CDR2 SYDVKM. The CDR3 nucleotides are TGTGCCAGCAGTTCCTACTTGGCAGCGGGAGATTCTTACGAGCAGTACTTC. Translation: CASSSYLAAGDSYEQYF.

The chain couples TRBV11-3 to TRBJ1-3; no clear D gene. The V and J ends lost 0 bases and 0 bases respectively, with 6 bases between them. The CDR3 length is 15 residues. Looked up from germline, CDR1 is SGHNT and CDR2 is YENEEA. CDR3 coding DNA: TGTGCCAGCAGCTTAGACGGTAACTCTGGAAACACCATATATTTT. Translated, it gives CASSLDGNSGNTIYF. The full variable domain, its missing parts supplied by reference TRBV11-3 and TRBJ1-3, is EAGVVQSPRYKIIEKKQPVAFWCNPISGHNTLYWYLQNLGQGPELLIRYENEEAVDDSQLPKDRFSAERLKGVDSTLKIQPAELGDSAVYLCASSLDGNSGNTIYFGEGSWLTVV.